These T cell receptor beta chains were read from a single sample in a study of blood T cell repertoires in COVID-19. TCRdb keeps only in-frame clones here, not all; method: immunoSEQ multiplex PCR. The table includes fewer than 110,000 clones, 84% detected once. The sample taken for sequencing was peripheral blood. The receptors come from a human donor in a cohort sampled during active or convalescent COVID-19. Both conserved end residues are part of each CDR3. A D gene is named only where the DNA matches it firmly. Expanded clones get a size class; other rows say once, few or many, or leave the size out.

>TRBJ1-4|TRBD1|NA|TRBV5-1
TGCGCCAGCAGGACAGGGGAGATCACTAATGAAAAACTGTTTTTT
CASRTGEITNEKLFF
>TRBJ1-1|NA|NA|TRBV5-1
TGCGCCAGCAGCTTGGGCCAGGAGAACACTGAAGCTTTCTTT
CASSLGQENTEAFF
>TRBJ1-2|NA|NA|TRBV30
TGTGCCTGGAGTGAGCTCTATGGCTACACCTTC
CAWSELYGYTF
>TRBJ1-3|NA|NA|TRBV29-1
TGCAGCGTTGAAGACTCGAGGGCCTCTGGAAACACCATATATTTT
CSVEDSRASGNTIYF
>TRBJ1-5|NA|NA|TRBV12-3/TRBV12-4
TGTGCCAGCAGTTTTTCGGGAGAACAGCCCCAGCATTTT
CASSFSGEQPQHF
>TRBJ1-2|NA|once|TRBV5-5
TGTGCCAGCAGCTTAATGTGGGCGACGGGCTACACCTTC
CASSLMWATGYTF
>TRBJ2-1|TRBD1|NA|TRBV3-1/TRBV3-2
TGTGCCAGCAGCCAAGAGCAGGGGGCGTGGGGTGAGCAGTTCTTC
CASSQEQGAWGEQFF
>TRBJ1-4|TRBD1|NA|TRBV5-1
TGCGCCAGCAGCTTGGGCACCGGGACAGGGGAAAAACTGTTTTTT
CASSLGTGTGEKLFF
>TRBJ2-1|TRBD2|NA|TRBV18
TGTGCCAGCTCACCCCGGAGTAGCGGGGTGGACAATGAGCAGTTCTTC
CASSPRSSGVDNEQFF
>TRBJ1-2|NA|NA|TRBV3-1/TRBV3-2
TGTGCCAGCAGCCAAGACAGGGCCGCTGGCTATGGCTACACCTTC
CASSQDRAAGYGYTF
>TRBJ1-6|NA|NA|TRBV9
TGTGCCAGCGGACAGTATAATTCACCCCTCCACTTT
CASGQYNSPLHF
>TRBJ1-6|TRBD1|NA|TRBV11-1
TGTGCCAGCAGCCCGGGACAGGGGTCCAATTCACCCCTCCACTTT
CASSPGQGSNSPLHF
>TRBJ2-3|TRBD2|NA|TRBV5-1
TGCGCCAGCAGCTTAGTACAACCGGGGGGGACAGATACGCAGTATTTT
CASSLVQPGGTDTQYF
>TRBJ2-7|TRBD1|NA|TRBV5-4
TGTGCCAGCAGCTTGTTAGGGGGCTTTGTCGAGCAGTACTTC
CASSLLGGFVEQYF
>TRBJ1-1|NA|NA|TRBV19
TGTGCCAGTCGCATCGGGTCTTACACTGAAGCTTTCTTT
CASRIGSYTEAFF
>TRBJ1-1|NA|NA|TRBV5-4
TGTGCCAGCAGCTTGGCCGGGGGAGGGAACACTGAAGCTTTCTTT
CASSLAGGGNTEAFF
>TRBJ1-1|TRBD1|NA|TRBV19
TGTGCCAGTGCCCCGGACAGGGGGATCAAGACGACTGAAGCTTTCTTT
CASAPDRGIKTTEAFF
>TRBJ2-4|NA|NA|TRBV7-9
TGTGCCAGCAGCTTAGTTCTCGAAGCGGCCAAAAACATTCAGTACTTC
CASSLVLEAAKNIQYF
>TRBJ1-2|NA|NA|TRBV5-6
TGTGCCAGCAGCCCGGTTGGCCCGCCGGACTCTGGCTACACCTTC
CASSPVGPPDSGYTF
>TRBJ2-1|TRBD2|NA|TRBV4-3
TGCGCCAGCAGCCAATCGGGGGGGGCCACTTACAATGAGCAGTTCTTC
CASSQSGGATYNEQFF
>TRBJ1-1|NA|NA|TRBV12-3/TRBV12-4
TGTGCCAGCAGACCAACAGGGAACACTGAAGCTTTCTTT
CASRPTGNTEAFF
>TRBJ2-7|NA|NA|TRBV4-2
TGTGCCAGCAGCCAAGATCTTGGAGCCTACGAGCAGTACTTC
CASSQDLGAYEQYF
>TRBJ2-5|TRBD2|NA|TRBV24-1
TGTGCCACCAGTGATTGGGGGCGGGAGCGGGGGGACGAAGAGACCCAGTACTTC
CATSDWGRERGDEETQYF
>TRBJ2-3|TRBD2|NA|TRBV4-1
TGCGCCAGCAGCCAAGTACAGGGCGGGAGGAGCACAGATACGCAGTATTTT
CASSQVQGGRSTDTQYF
>TRBJ2-7|NA|many|TRBV4-1
TGCGCCAGCAGCCAAGACTCCATAGGGGTCTACGAGCAGTACTTC
CASSQDSIGVYEQYF
>TRBJ2-7|NA|NA|TRBV30
TGTGCCTGGAGTGGAGACTCCCCCACCTACGAGCAGTACTTC
CAWSGDSPTYEQYF
>TRBJ1-6|NA|NA|TRBV12-5
TGTGCTAGTGGTTATGGACTGAATTCACCCCTCCACTTT
CASGYGLNSPLHF
>TRBJ2-1|NA|few|TRBV2
TGTGCCAGCAGTGCCCTAGCGTATCGTAATGAGCAGTTCTTC
CASSALAYRNEQFF
>TRBJ1-2|NA|NA|TRBV5-4
TGTGCCAGCAGCTTAGCAGGGCTCTATGGCTACACCTTC
CASSLAGLYGYTF